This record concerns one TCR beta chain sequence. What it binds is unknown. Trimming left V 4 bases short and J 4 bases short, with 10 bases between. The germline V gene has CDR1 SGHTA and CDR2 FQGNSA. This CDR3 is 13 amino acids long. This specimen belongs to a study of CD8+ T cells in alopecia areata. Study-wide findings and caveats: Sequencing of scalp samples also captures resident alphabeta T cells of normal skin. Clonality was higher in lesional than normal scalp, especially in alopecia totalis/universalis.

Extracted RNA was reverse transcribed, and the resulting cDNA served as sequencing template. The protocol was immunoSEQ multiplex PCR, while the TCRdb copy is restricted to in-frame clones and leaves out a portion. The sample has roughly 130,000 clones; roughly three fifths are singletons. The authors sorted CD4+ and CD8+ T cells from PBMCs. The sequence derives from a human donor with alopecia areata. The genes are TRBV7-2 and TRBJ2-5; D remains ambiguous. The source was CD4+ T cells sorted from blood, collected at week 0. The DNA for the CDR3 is TGTGCCAGCAGCTGGGCCCCAACAGAGACCCAGTACTTC. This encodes CASSWAPTETQYF.